The 27 T cell receptor beta chains presented below share a single source sample, sequenced in a study of post-analysis software for immune sequencing data. Regarding the study as a whole: Relative to controls, patients had 4 or 5 TRBV segments at higher frequency, with TRBV5-6, TRBV5-1 and TRBV20-1 among these.

The authors incorporated unique molecular identifiers into the TCR beta cDNA libraries. From the PCR reads, TCRdb called clonotypes with MiXCR, one entry per CDR3 protein. This sample yields under 900,000 distinct CDR3 sequences, of which about 57% are seen a single time; 4.6% belongs to the top ten. Their antigen targets remain unknown. The sequenced material came from blood. These receptors were obtained from a girl aged 10 to 17 with multiple sclerosis.

The rearrangement links TRBV20-1 to TRBJ2-3; TRBD2 matches at 8 bases. CDR3 length: 12 amino acids. The germline V gene has CDR1 DFQATT and CDR2 SNEGSKA (reference sequence). Unmatched junction bases numbered 4, after V lost 1 base and J lost 10 bases. The CDR3 region is CSARGTSPSQYF. In nucleotides, the CDR3 is TGCAGTGCTAGAGGGACTAGCCCCTCGCAGTATTTT.

This chain links TRBV3-1 with TRBJ2-7; 7 bases line up with TRBD2. Germline V lookup: CDR1 LGHDT, CDR2 YNNKEL (reference sequence). The CDR3 consists of 12 residues. V gave up 8 bases and J gave up 4 bases; unmatched junction bases: 5. The DNA of the CDR3 is TGTGCCAGCTGGGGCGGGAGTTACGAGCAGTACTTC. Translating it yields CASWGGSYEQYF.

This clonotype was counted a few times. The gene calls are TRBV5-5 and TRBJ2-5; D gene uncertain. The DNA matches TRBJ2-7 better at its end, which makes the J call doubtful. The germline V gene has CDR1 SGHKS and CDR2 YYEKEE (reference sequence). The CDR3 consists of 13 residues. For the CDR3, the DNA is TGTGCCAGCAGCTTGGCCAACCACAACGAGCAGTACTTC. As protein: CASSLANHNEQYF.

The genes are TRBV4-1 and TRBJ2-1, with D possibly matching TRBD2 (5 bases). Looked up from germline, CDR1 is MGHRA and CDR2 is YSYEKL. The CDR3 loop spans 18 amino acids. V was trimmed by 0 bases and J by 1 base, leaving 16 bases between them. The CDR3 bases are TGCGCCAGCAGCCAAGATAATGGCGGGCTCCGGTCCTACAATGAGCAGTTCTTC. This translates into CASSQDNGGLRSYNEQFF.

The rearrangement links TRBV5-1 to TRBJ2-5, with a weak D call TRBD1 (5 bases). Trimming pared 1 base from V and 4 bases from J, leaving 17 bases between. This CDR3 contains 16 residues. Per the germline V gene, CDR1 is SGHRS and CDR2 is YFSETQ. CDR3 DNA: TGCGCCAGCAGCTTGAATCGCCCAGGGTGGACAGAGACCCAGTACTTC. As protein: CASSLNRPGWTETQYF.

A word on this clonotype: The germline gene is not matched at one end of the junction; a read error may be the cause. The V gene is TRBV20-1, the J gene TRBJ2-5, with D hard to call. Germline CDR1 reads DFQATT; CDR2 reads SNEGSKA (reference sequence). The CDR3 spans 16 residues. As DNA, the CDR3 is TGCAGTGTTAGAGCGCCCGAGGACCCTTTCCAAGAGACCCAGTACTTC. Its translation is CSVRAPEDPFQETQYF.

Only one count was recorded for this clonotype. The gene calls are TRBV20-1 and TRBJ2-3; D call uncertain. This CDR3 region has 15 residues. The V gene lost 3 bases and the J gene lost 0 bases, with 13 bases spanning the gap. Germline-derived CDR1 and CDR2 are DFQATT and SNEGSKA (reference sequence). DNA for the CDR3: TGCAGTGCTAGGACTGGCGCTTCTAGCACAGATACGCAGTATTTT. This codes for CSARTGASSTDTQYF.

The CDR3 here is CASSSGRRGKKAQHF. DNA of the CDR3: TGTGCCAGCAGTTCCGGGAGGAGGGGGAAGAAAGCCCAGCATTTT. The chain carries TRBV6-2 or TRBV6-3 and TRBJ1-5; a weak D match, TRBD1 (6 bases). The CDR3 is 15 amino acids. V was trimmed by 4 bases and J by 11 bases, leaving 21 bases between them. Germline CDR1 MNHEY, CDR2 SVGEGT.

This clonotype appeared a few times. V usage is TRBV16 and J usage is TRBJ1-5, with 7 bases fitting TRBD1. Germline V gives CDR1 KGHSY, CDR2 FQNENV. Unmatched junction bases numbered 4, after V lost 2 bases and J lost 6 bases. The CDR3 extends over 14 amino acids. CDR3 bases: TGTGCCAGCAGCCAAGGGAGGGGGCTTCAGCCCCAGCATTTT. Protein sequence: CASSQGRGLQPQHF.

In its sample, this clonotype was seen a few times. The chain uses TRBV10-3 and TRBJ2-7; 9 bases agree with TRBD2. Trimming removed 5 bases from V and 3 bases from J; junction bases left unmatched: 23. The CDR3 is 20 amino acids. In germline, CDR1 is ENHRY, CDR2 SYGVKD. This chain's CDR3 is CAISPEGSGLAGRLNYEQYF. The CDR3 bases are TGTGCCATCAGTCCTGAAGGTAGCGGGCTAGCGGGACGACTTAACTACGAGCAGTACTTC.

In its sample, this clonotype was seen a few times. CDR3 sequence: CSVGLSSGVDYNEQFF. The CDR3 DNA reads TGCAGCGTTGGACTGTCTAGCGGGGTAGACTACAATGAGCAGTTCTTC. This chain uses TRBV29-1 with TRBJ2-1; 9 nucleotides line up with TRBD2. V was clipped by 4 bases and J by 3 bases; unmatched bases: 10. The CDR3 runs 16 residues. CDR1 is SQVTM, CDR2 ANQGSEA, per germline.

This chain connects TRBV19 to TRBJ1-2, with D possibly TRBD1 on 5 matching bases. The CDR3 runs to 14 residues. Germline V gives CDR1 LNHDA, CDR2 SQIVND (reference sequence). The germline V and J ends were trimmed by 5 bases and 4 bases, with 14 bases remaining between them. The CDR3 DNA reads as TGTGCCAGTAGTGAGGGGAGTACTGGCTATGGCTACACCTTC. As protein: CASSEGSTGYGYTF. The whole variable domain, remainder taken from reference TRBV19 and TRBJ1-2, is DGGITQSPKYLFRKEGQNVTLSCEQNLNHDAMYWYRQDPGQGLRLIYYSQIVNDFQKGDIAEGYSVSREKKESFPLTVTSAQKNPTAFYLCASSEGSTGYGYTFGSGTRLTVV.

This clonotype was detected only a few times. The J gene is TRBJ2-7, the V gene TRBV18; D perhaps matches TRBD1 (5 bases). V lost 3 bases, J lost 5 bases, and 5 bases lay in between. Per germline, CDR1 KGHSH and CDR2 LQKENI. There are 11 residues in the CDR3. In DNA, the CDR3 is TGTGCCAGCTCACCGGACAACGAGCAGTACTTC. Its translation is CASSPDNEQYF.

V gene TRBV5-1 combines with J gene TRBJ2-3; 7 bases line up with TRBD1. CDR3 length: 16 residues. V lost 7 bases, J lost 0 bases, and 11 bases stayed unmatched. Germline V gene data show CDR1 as SGHRS and CDR2 as YFSETQ. The CDR3 here is CASGWTGLPSTDTQYF. As DNA, the CDR3 is TGCGCCAGCGGTTGGACAGGACTTCCTAGCACAGATACGCAGTATTTT.

The chain is built from TRBV7-6 and TRBJ2-5, with TRBD1 identical over 8 bases. Germline CDR1 reads SGHVS; CDR2 reads FNYEAQ. The CDR3 totals 16 residues. Trimming took 2 bases from V and 5 from J; bases not matched to a gene: 10. The CDR3 is CASSLKAGGFGETQYF. DNA for the CDR3: TGTGCCAGCAGCTTAAAGGCAGGGGGCTTTGGGGAGACCCAGTACTTC.

The genes are TRBV5-1 and TRBJ2-1; 8 bases are shared with TRBD1. Germline trimming cut 5 bases from V and 11 bases from J; bases unmatched to any gene: 12. The CDR3 has 14 amino acids. Germline CDR1 and CDR2: SGHRS and YFSETQ. CDR3 sequence reads: CASRETSGGDQQFF. Written as DNA, the CDR3 is TGCGCCAGCAGAGAAACGTCAGGGGGCGATCAGCAGTTCTTC.

The J gene is TRBJ1-2, the V gene TRBV5-1; TRBD1 agrees at 10 bases. Looked up from germline, CDR1 is SGHRS and CDR2 is YFSETQ. J gave up 8 bases and V 4 bases, and 5 bases lay outside the gene matches. This CDR3 is built from 13 residues. The chain's CDR3 is CASSPTGGEGYTF. CDR3 DNA sequence: TGCGCCAGCAGCCCGACAGGGGGCGAGGGCTACACCTTC. The full variable domain, in which reference TRBV5-1 and TRBJ1-2 provide the parts outside the CDR3, is KAGVTQTPRYLIKTRGQQVTLSCSPISGHRSVSWYQQTPGQGLQFLFEYFSETQRNKGNFPGRFSGRQFSNSRSEMNVSTLELGDSALYLCASSPTGGEGYTFGSGTRLTVV.

DNA for the CDR3: TGTGCCAGCCCCCCAAGGACTAGCGGGTTCACAGATACGCAGTATTTT. This sequence encodes CASPPRTSGFTDTQYF. V is TRBV13 and J is TRBJ2-3; 11 nucleotides line up with TRBD2. CDR3 length: 16 amino acids. Germline CDR1 PRHDT, CDR2 FYEKMQ (reference sequence). Losses at the gene ends were 8 bases for V and 2 bases for J; bases not matched to a gene: 9.

The CDR3 region has the DNA TGCGCCAGCAGCTGGACCGACCGCTACACTGAAGCTTTCTTT. Encoded protein: CASSWTDRYTEAFF. V is TRBV5-1 and J is TRBJ1-1; no clear D. Trimming removed 3 bases from V and 3 bases from J, with 12 bases in between. The CDR3 sequence is 14 residues long. Looked up from germline, CDR1 is SGHRS and CDR2 is YFSETQ.

This chain connects TRBV6-6 to TRBJ1-2; 7 bases are shared with TRBD1. V dropped 0 bases and J dropped 5; count of bases not matched to a gene: 3. CDR1 MNHNY and CDR2 SVGAGI come from the germline V gene (reference sequence). This CDR3 has 14 amino acids. CDR3 sequence (DNA): TGTGCCAGCAGTTACTCGACAGGGATGTATGGCTACACCTTC. Translating gives CASSYSTGMYGYTF.

The CDR3 DNA follows: TGCGGGGGGCTCGGCACAGATACGCAGTATTTT. As protein: CGGLGTDTQYF. The rearrangement joins TRBV20-1 to TRBJ2-3; possibly TRBD1 or TRBD2 for D (6 bases each). The CDR3 is 11 residues long. Looked up from germline, CDR1 is DFQATT and CDR2 is SNEGSKA (reference sequence).

The chain is built from TRBV29-1 and TRBJ2-5, with D maybe TRBD2 (7 bases). V lost 7 bases, J lost 11 bases, and 17 bases lay in between. The germline V gene has CDR1 SQVTM and CDR2 ANQGSEA. This CDR3 spans 11 amino acids. The CDR3 DNA sequence: TGCAGCGGGGGGGGCCGTGGAGAGCAGTACTTC. Its translation: CSGGGRGEQYF.

Ten or more counts support this clonotype. The chain joins TRBV6-5 to TRBJ2-7; 7 nucleotides align to TRBD2. J gave up 3 bases and V 8 bases, and 1 base lay outside the gene matches. Looked up from germline, CDR1 is MNHEY and CDR2 is SVGAGI. CDR3 length equals 11 residues. The CDR3: CASRGVYEQYF. Written as DNA, the CDR3 is TGTGCCAGCCGGGGGGTCTACGAGCAGTACTTC.

There are a few counts of this clonotype. The chain links TRBV3-1 to TRBJ2-5; no reliable D call. Per germline, CDR1 LGHDT and CDR2 YNNKEL (reference sequence). With 1 base removed from V and 2 bases from J, the gap between germline ends came to 14 bases. The CDR3 totals 16 residues. CDR3 DNA sequence: TGTGCCAGCAGCCAAGCGATAGCCCAAACACAAGAGACCCAGTACTTC. This encodes CASSQAIAQTQETQYF.

This clonotype has more than one count but fewer than ten. The chain recombines TRBV15 with TRBJ2-3; no clear D. Germline V gives CDR1 LNHNV, CDR2 YYDKDF (reference sequence). The CDR3 is 14 residues long. The V and J ends lost 3 bases and 2 bases respectively, with 9 bases between them. In DNA, the CDR3 is TGTGCCACCAGCAGGTGGTCCGTCACAGATACGCAGTATTTT. The encoded protein is CATSRWSVTDTQYF.

The chain recombines TRBV20-1 with TRBJ2-4, with D unresolved. Germline CDR1 and CDR2: DFQATT and SNEGSKA (reference sequence). V lost 3 bases to trimming and J lost 0 bases, with 12 bases between them. This CDR3 is built from 15 residues. The CDR3: CSARDVTLAKNIQYF. The CDR3 bases are TGCAGTGCTAGGGACGTCACCCTAGCCAAAAACATTCAGTACTTC.

V gene TRBV5-1 combines with J gene TRBJ2-3; 7 nucleotides line up with TRBD1. The junction had 5 bases not matched to a gene; V was cut back by 0 bases and J by 4 bases. Germline V gene lookup returns CDR1 SGHRS and CDR2 YFSETQ. This CDR3 has 15 amino acids. The CDR3 DNA reads TGCGCCAGCAGCTTGGACAGGGGACGGGCAGATACGCAGTATTTT. This translates into CASSLDRGRADTQYF.